This T cell receptor (beta chain) is drawn from a study of CD8 T cells in ankylosing spondylitis. CDR3 length equals 14 residues. V was cut by 0 bases and J by 8 bases, with 12 bases left in between. Germline assignment: CDR1 LGHNA and CDR2 YSLEER. The TCR beta libraries were generated through quantitative 5'-RACE incorporating molecular barcodes. TCRdb ran MiXCR on the 5' RACE reads and lists one entry per CDR3 protein. Altogether approximately 150,000 distinct CDR3 sequences are present, 30% to 40% being singletons, with the ten largest covering approximately 6%. In the case of this clonotype: Its antigen is not identified.

Study conclusions and caveats: Typical of ankylosing spondylitis blood, it appeared, was a TCR beta motif of about eight highly homologous variants. A CD8+ phenotype characterized the disease-linked clones, which were relatively rare in peripheral blood.

The TCR comes from a male donor with ankylosing spondylitis. This chain links TRBV4-3 with TRBJ2-3; no reliable D call. Sequencing was carried out using synovial fluid, either unsorted or a sorted T cell fraction (not recorded which). This CDR3 reads CASSQERLGPTQYF. As DNA, the CDR3 is TGCGCCAGCAGCCAAGAGAGGCTAGGCCCTACGCAGTATTTT.